This TCR beta chain was retrieved from a study of early T cells in non-severe SARS-CoV-2 infection. Study results and caveats: Anti-spike CD8 responses were favored in VDJdb matching, and private and CD4 specificities were missed.

Individual cDNA molecules received unique molecular identifiers. TCRdb processed the 5' RACE reads anew with MiXCR; each CDR3 protein has one entry. The table lists over 55,000 distinct CDR3 sequences, roughly 10% of them singletons. Remarks on this clonotype: Its target is unknown. A clone one base away is much larger, so this may be a read error.

Germline CDR1 is SGHKS and CDR2 is YYEKEE (reference sequence). This CDR3 spans 15 amino acids. The V and J ends lost 1 base and 3 bases respectively, with 13 bases between them. Sequenced input: whole blood. This TCR derives from an adult who was a healthcare worker with PCR-confirmed SARS-CoV-2 infection or an uninfected control (not recorded which). The chain recombines TRBV5-5 with TRBJ1-1; D is undetermined. The CDR3 loop is CASSLSEAGDTEAFF. CDR3 sequence (DNA): TGTGCCAGCAGCTTGTCGGAGGCGGGCGACACTGAAGCTTTCTTT.